These 3 T cell receptor beta chains were all obtained from the same sample, sequenced in a study of control samples from healthy donors and cancer patients (dated by TCRdb to 2018 to 2021). Library prep was done by the immunoSEQ multiplex PCR assay. TCRdb retrieved this table from immuneACCESS and kept in-frame rearrangements only. Not all clones are present; in checked studies, unresolved V genes account for under half, and no reason is known for the remainder. A total of about 130,000 clones appear in this sample, around nine tenths of them only once. The ten largest clones add up to around 3% of the sample. Sequenced sample: blood. The receptors shown here come from a middle-aged man in good health.

The chain links TRBV27 to TRBJ2-5; D possibly corresponds to TRBD1 (5 bases). Germline values: CDR1 MNHEY, CDR2 SMNVEV (reference sequence). This CDR3 is 13 amino acids long. V was cut by 4 bases and J by 1 base, with 7 bases left in between. The CDR3: CASSWQGQETQYF. In DNA form, the CDR3 reads TGTGCCAGCAGTTGGCAGGGCCAAGAGACCCAGTACTTC.

This chain joins TRBV5-1 and TRBJ2-1; D is uncertain. In germline, CDR1 is SGHRS, CDR2 YFSETQ. With 1 base removed from V and 7 bases from J, the gap between germline ends came to 6 bases. The CDR3 consists of 12 residues. The CDR3 coding sequence is TGCGCCAGCAGCTTGATGGGAAATGAGCAGTTCTTC. Protein product: CASSLMGNEQFF. Full variable domain (rest looked up from reference TRBV5-1 and TRBJ2-1): KAGVTQTPRYLIKTRGQQVTLSCSPISGHRSVSWYQQTPGQGLQFLFEYFSETQRNKGNFPGRFSGRQFSNSRSEMNVSTLELGDSALYLCASSLMGNEQFFGPGTRLTVL.

The rearrangement joins TRBV19 to TRBJ2-2, with TRBD1 identical over 9 bases. The CDR3 covers 13 residues. J gave up 7 bases and V 9 bases, and 6 bases lay outside the gene matches. Germline V CDR1 and CDR2: LNHDA, SQIVND (reference sequence). CDR3 loop: CASRTGVYGELFF. The CDR3 region has the DNA TGTGCCAGCAGGACAGGGGTTTACGGGGAGCTGTTTTTT.